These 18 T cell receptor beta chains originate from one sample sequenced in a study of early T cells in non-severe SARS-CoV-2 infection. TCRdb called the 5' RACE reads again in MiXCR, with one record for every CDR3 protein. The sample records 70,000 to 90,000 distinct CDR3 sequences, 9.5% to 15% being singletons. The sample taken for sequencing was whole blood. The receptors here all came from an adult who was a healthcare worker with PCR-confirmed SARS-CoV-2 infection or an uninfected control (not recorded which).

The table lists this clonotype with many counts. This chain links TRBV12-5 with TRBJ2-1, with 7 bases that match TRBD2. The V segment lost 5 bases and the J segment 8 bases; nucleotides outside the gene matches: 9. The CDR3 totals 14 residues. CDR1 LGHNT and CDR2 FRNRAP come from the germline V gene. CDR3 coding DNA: TGTGCTAGTGGTAGGGACTACCTACCCCATGAGCAGTTCTTC. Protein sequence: CASGRDYLPHEQFF.

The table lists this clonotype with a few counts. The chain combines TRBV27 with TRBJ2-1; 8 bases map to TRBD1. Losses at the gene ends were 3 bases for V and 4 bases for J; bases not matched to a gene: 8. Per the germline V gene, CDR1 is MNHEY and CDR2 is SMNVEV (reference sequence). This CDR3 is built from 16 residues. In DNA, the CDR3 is TGTGCCAGCAGTTTTCTTCAGGGGGCTAGGTACAATGAGCAGTTCTTC. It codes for CASSFLQGARYNEQFF.

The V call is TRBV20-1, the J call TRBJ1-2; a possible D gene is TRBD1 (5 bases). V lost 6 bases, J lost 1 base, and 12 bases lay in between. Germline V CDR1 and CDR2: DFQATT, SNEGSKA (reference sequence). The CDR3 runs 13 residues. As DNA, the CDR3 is TGCAGTGCAAAGGGGACGGGTAACTATGGCTACACCTTC. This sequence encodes CSAKGTGNYGYTF.

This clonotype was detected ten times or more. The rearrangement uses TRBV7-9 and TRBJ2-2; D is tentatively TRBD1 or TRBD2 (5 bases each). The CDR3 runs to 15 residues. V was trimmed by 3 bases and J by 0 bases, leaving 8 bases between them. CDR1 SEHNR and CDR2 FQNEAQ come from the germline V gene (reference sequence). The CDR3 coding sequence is TGTGCCAGCAGCTTCGAGGGGCCGAACACCGGGGAGCTGTTTTTT. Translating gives CASSFEGPNTGELFF.

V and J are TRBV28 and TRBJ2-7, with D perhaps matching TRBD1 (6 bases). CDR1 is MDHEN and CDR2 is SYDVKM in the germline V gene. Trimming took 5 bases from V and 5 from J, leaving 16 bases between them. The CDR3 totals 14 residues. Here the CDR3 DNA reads TGTGCCAGCAGTCCGGGACATGCCCGGGACGAGCAGTACTTC. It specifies CASSPGHARDEQYF.

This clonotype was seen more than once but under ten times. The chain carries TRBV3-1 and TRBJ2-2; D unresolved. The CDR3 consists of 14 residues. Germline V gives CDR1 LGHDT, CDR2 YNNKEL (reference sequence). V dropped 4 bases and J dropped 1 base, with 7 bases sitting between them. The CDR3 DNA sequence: TGTGCCAGCAGCCGCTTACTGAACACCGGGGAGCTGTTTTTT. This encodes CASSRLLNTGELFF.

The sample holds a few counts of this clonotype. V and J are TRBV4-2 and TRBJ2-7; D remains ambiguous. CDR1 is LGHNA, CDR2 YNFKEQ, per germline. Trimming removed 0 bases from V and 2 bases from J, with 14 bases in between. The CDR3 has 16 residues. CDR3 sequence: CASSQEGFSRTYEQYF. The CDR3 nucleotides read TGTGCCAGCAGCCAAGAAGGTTTCAGCCGGACCTACGAGCAGTACTTC.

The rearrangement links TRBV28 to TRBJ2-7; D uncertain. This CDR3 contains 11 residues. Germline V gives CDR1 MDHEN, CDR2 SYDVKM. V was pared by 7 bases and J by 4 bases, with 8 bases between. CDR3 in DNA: TGTGCCAGCACGTCCGTGTACGAGCAGTACTTC. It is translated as CASTSVYEQYF.

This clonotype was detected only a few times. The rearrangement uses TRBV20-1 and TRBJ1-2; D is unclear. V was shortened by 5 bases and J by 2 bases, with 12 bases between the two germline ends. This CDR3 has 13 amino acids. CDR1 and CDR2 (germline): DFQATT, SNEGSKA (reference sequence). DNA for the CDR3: TGCAGTGCTCTCAGTCCCAGAAACTATGGCTACACCTTC. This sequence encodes CSALSPRNYGYTF.

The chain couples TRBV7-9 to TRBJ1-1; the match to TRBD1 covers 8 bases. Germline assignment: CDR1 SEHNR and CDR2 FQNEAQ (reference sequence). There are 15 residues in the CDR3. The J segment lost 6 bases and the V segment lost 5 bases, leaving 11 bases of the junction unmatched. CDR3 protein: CASSDIWQGASEAFF. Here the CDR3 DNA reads TGTGCCAGCAGCGACATTTGGCAGGGGGCATCTGAAGCTTTCTTT.

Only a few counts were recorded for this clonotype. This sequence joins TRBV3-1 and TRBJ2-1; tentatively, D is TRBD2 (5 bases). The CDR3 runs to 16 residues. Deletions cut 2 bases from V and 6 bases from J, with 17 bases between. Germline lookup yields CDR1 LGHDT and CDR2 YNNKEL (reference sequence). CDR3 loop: CASSQSSEVASNEQFF. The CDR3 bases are TGTGCCAGCAGCCAAAGTTCGGAGGTAGCCTCCAATGAGCAGTTCTTC.

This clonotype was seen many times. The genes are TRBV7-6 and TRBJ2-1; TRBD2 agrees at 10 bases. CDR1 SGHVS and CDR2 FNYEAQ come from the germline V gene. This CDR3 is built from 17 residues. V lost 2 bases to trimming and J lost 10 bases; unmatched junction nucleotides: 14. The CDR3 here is CASSLPLSGRSGGEQFF. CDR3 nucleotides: TGTGCCAGCAGCTTACCGCTTAGCGGGAGGTCTGGCGGGGAGCAGTTCTTC.

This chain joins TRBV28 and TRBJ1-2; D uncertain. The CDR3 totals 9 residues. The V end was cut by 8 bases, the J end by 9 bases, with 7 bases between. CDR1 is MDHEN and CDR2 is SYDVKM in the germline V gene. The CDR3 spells CASGSSYTF. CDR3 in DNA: TGTGCCAGCGGGTCCAGCTACACCTTC.

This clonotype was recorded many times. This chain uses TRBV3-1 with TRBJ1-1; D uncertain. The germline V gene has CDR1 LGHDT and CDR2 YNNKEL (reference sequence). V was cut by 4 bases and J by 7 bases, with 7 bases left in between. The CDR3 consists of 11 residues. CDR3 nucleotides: TGTGCCAGCAGCCGGACGGATGAAGCTTTCTTT. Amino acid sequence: CASSRTDEAFF.

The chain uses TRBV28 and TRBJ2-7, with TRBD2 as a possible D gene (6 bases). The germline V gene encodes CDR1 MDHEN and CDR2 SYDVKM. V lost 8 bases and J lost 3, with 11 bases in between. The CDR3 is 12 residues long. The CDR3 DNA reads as TGTGCCAGCTGGGACTGGCGCTACGAGCAGTACTTC. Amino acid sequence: CASWDWRYEQYF.

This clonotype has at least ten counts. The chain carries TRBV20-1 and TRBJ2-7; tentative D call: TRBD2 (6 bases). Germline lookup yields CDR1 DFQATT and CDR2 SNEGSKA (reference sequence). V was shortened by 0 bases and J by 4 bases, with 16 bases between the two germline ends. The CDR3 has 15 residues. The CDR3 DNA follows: TGCAGTGCTAGAGAGGAGGGGTCACTGAAGTACGAGCAGTACTTC. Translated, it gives CSAREEGSLKYEQYF.

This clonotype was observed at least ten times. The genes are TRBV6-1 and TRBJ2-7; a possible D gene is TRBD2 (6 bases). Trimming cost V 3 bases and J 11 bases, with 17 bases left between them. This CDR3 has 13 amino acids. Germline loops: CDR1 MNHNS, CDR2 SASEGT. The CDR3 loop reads CASSEPGEVGKYF. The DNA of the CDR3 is TGTGCCAGCAGTGAGCCGGGAGAGGTGGGGAAGTACTTC.

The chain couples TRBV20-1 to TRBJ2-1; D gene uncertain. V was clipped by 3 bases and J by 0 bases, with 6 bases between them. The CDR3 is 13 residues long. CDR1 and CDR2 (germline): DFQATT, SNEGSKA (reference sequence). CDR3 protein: CSARYASYNEQFF. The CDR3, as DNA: TGCAGTGCTAGGTACGCCTCCTACAATGAGCAGTTCTTC.